Listed here are 9 T cell receptor beta chains from one sample, sequenced in a study of T cell repertoires in cytomegalovirus infection. TCRdb used MiXCR to reprocess the reads, holding one entry per CDR3 protein. Of 680,000 or so distinct CDR3 sequences detected, 35% to 45% appear once; the ten largest clones hold 2.5% to 3%. Source material: PBMCs. The receptors here all came from a human donor in good health (CMV status not recorded). Some clones in this sample may be carry-over from other donors' samples.

The table lists this clonotype with a few counts. V gene TRBV6-5 combines with J gene TRBJ2-3; D unclear. Germline V CDR1 and CDR2: MNHEY, SVGAGI. Between the trimmed V and J ends, which lost 2 bases and 0 bases, there was a span of 12 bases. The CDR3 runs to 16 residues. The CDR3 region is CASSYNEGYSTDTQYF. For the CDR3, the DNA is TGTGCCAGCAGTTACAATGAAGGGTATAGCACAGATACGCAGTATTTT.

The V and J genes are TRBV27 and TRBJ2-2; D gene uncertain. The CDR3 has 15 amino acids. Trimming stripped 2 bases from V and 2 bases from J, with 9 bases between. Germline V CDR1 and CDR2: MNHEY, SMNVEV (reference sequence). The CDR3 here is CASSLAMINTGELFF. The CDR3, as DNA: TGTGCCAGCAGTTTAGCGATGATAAACACCGGGGAGCTGTTTTTT.

The rearrangement joins TRBV2 to TRBJ1-4; D gene ambiguous. The CDR3 totals 13 residues. Deletions cut 7 bases from V and 7 bases from J, with 13 bases between. Germline V lookup: CDR1 SNHLY, CDR2 FYNNEI. CDR3 DNA sequence: TGTGCCAGCAATAAGGAAATATTTGAAAAACTGTTTTTT. It encodes CASNKEIFEKLFF.

The V gene is TRBV6-2 or TRBV6-3, the J gene TRBJ2-1, with 12 bases identical to TRBD2. V shed 4 bases and J 4 bases; nucleotides not matched to a gene: 11. Germline loops: CDR1 MNHEY, CDR2 SVGEGT. The CDR3 has 18 amino acids. The CDR3 protein is CASSSSEGLAGFYNEQFF. CDR3 DNA: TGTGCCAGCAGTTCCTCGGAAGGACTAGCGGGGTTTTACAATGAGCAGTTCTTC.

This clonotype appeared many times. The chain carries TRBV7-2 and TRBJ1-1, with 10 bases matching TRBD1. Trimming took 1 base from V and 4 from J; bases not matched to a gene: 9. The germline V gene encodes CDR1 SGHTA and CDR2 FQGNSA. CDR3 length: 17 residues. CDR3 in amino acids: CASSLGGQGRRGTEAFF. CDR3 nucleotides: TGTGCCAGCAGCTTAGGGGGACAGGGGCGCCGCGGCACTGAAGCTTTCTTT.

This chain connects TRBV6-1 to TRBJ1-2; D gene ambiguous. V dropped 9 bases and J dropped 3 bases, with 14 bases sitting between them. Germline V lookup: CDR1 MNHNS, CDR2 SASEGT. This CDR3 spans 13 amino acids. In DNA form, the CDR3 reads TGTGCCAGTAGGACCGCTTTATACTATGGCTACACCTTC. Its translation is CASRTALYYGYTF.

The chain couples TRBV9 to TRBJ1-4, with TRBD1 identical over 7 bases. Germline trimming cut 3 bases from V and 5 bases from J; bases unmatched to any gene: 1. The germline V gene has CDR1 SGDLS and CDR2 YYNGEE. This CDR3 region has 13 residues. The chain's CDR3 is CASSDRGNEKLFF. The CDR3 DNA follows: TGTGCCAGCAGCGACAGGGGAAATGAAAAACTGTTTTTT.

DNA for the CDR3: TGCGCCAGCAGCTTAGATGGCGGGCGCAGGGGTAACACTGAAGCTTTCTTT. It is translated as CASSLDGGRRGNTEAFF. The V gene is TRBV5-1, the J gene TRBJ1-1; perhaps TRBD1 as D (6 bases). CDR1 SGHRS and CDR2 YFSETQ come from the germline V gene. The V end lost 2 bases, the J end lost 2 bases, and 19 bases lay between the germline ends. The CDR3 sequence is 17 residues long.

This rearrangement joins TRBV24-1 to TRBJ2-1; 8 nucleotides align to TRBD2. Germline CDR1 KGHDR, CDR2 SFDVKD. The CDR3 totals 18 residues. Trimming took 0 bases from V and 8 from J; bases not matched to a gene: 14. CDR3 loop: CATSDLHTGGGSSYEQFF. The CDR3 DNA is TGTGCCACCAGTGATTTGCATACGGGAGGGGGATCTTCTTATGAGCAGTTCTTC.